This TCR beta chain was sequenced for a study of identical twins. TCRdb ran MiXCR on the 5' RACE reads and lists one entry per CDR3 protein. The table includes under 800,000 distinct CDR3 sequences, less than 25% detected once. Whole-study findings and limits: In monozygotic twins, models underestimated the sharing of out-of-frame TCR alpha.

The table lists this clonotype with a few counts. The target antigen is unknown. Trimming cost V 2 bases and J 6 bases, with 8 bases left between them. CDR3 length: 13 amino acids. The sample was also linked to a second study, of T cells expressing NK-cell markers. As reported in that work: The eight sequenced donors comprised seven who were HCMV-seropositive and one who was seronegative. The authors applied an anti-gamma-delta TCR antibody in several experiments, and it restricted sorting to alpha-beta TCR T cells.

The source is a woman between 18 and 29 years old in good health. Material for sequencing was PBMCs. The gene calls are TRBV12-3 or TRBV12-4 and TRBJ2-1, with no clear D. As DNA, the CDR3 is TGTGCCAGCAGTTTAATACGTACCAATGAGCAGTTCTTC. Residues: CASSLIRTNEQFF.